These T cell receptor beta chains were read from a single sample in a study of molecular identifiers for immune sequencing clone quantification. From the PCR reads, TCRdb called clonotypes with MiXCR, one entry per CDR3 protein. Counted here are over 35,000 distinct CDR3 sequences, 18% occurring once; the ten biggest clones make up less than 9%. The sequencing sample was made of naive CD8+ T cells from blood, with Jurkat cell RNA spiked in. All receptors derive from a human donor in good health. Some libraries in this study had Jurkat cell RNA spiked in. The CDR3 runs from the conserved cysteine through the conserved F or W. Each record gives: D gene, CDR3 length, clone size, V gene, J gene, CDR3 protein, CDR3 DNA. D genes are given only for firm matches. Part of the rows lack a size; the others show once, few, many or a class for expanded clones.

>TRBD1|17|many|TRBV7-6|TRBJ2-7
CASSLAPDRGPLGEQYF
TGTGCCAGCAGCTTAGCTCCGGACAGGGGGCCACTTGGCGAGCAGTACTTC
>.|14|many|TRBV4-1|TRBJ1-2
CASSQDHLYYGYTF
TGCGCCAGCAGCCAAGACCATCTTTACTATGGCTACACCTTC
>.|14|many|TRBV19|TRBJ2-1
CASSFSSAYNEQFF
TGTGCCAGTAGTTTTAGTTCAGCCTACAATGAGCAGTTCTTC
>TRBD1|15|many|TRBV29-1|TRBJ2-2
CSVVPGQGRGGELFF
TGCAGCGTGGTACCGGGACAGGGGCGGGGCGGGGAGCTGTTTTTT
>TRBD2|17|many|TRBV2|TRBJ2-2
CASSPRGLAGYTGELFF
TGTGCCAGCAGCCCTAGGGGACTAGCGGGATACACCGGGGAGCTGTTTTTT
>.|15|few|TRBV11-2|TRBJ2-7
CASSLGAGSYYEQYF
TGTGCCAGCAGCTTAGGGGCAGGATCGTACTACGAGCAGTACTTC
>.|15|.|TRBV10-3|TRBJ2-5
CAIRGWDPNQETQYF
TGTGCCATCAGGGGCTGGGACCCTAACCAAGAGACCCAGTACTTC
>.|14|.|TRBV11-2|TRBJ1-1
CASSWGGGGTEAFF
TGTGCCAGCAGCTGGGGGGGCGGGGGCACTGAAGCTTTCTTT
>.|13|.|TRBV6-2/TRBV6-3|TRBJ1-5
CAGRDRVNQPQHF
TGTGCCGGCAGGGACCGAGTCAATCAGCCCCAGCATTTT
>.|14|many|TRBV12-3/TRBV12-4|TRBJ2-1
CASSHSGSYNEQFF
TGTGCCAGCAGCCACTCTGGCTCCTACAATGAGCAGTTCTTC
>TRBD2|16|many|TRBV28|TRBJ2-1
CASSRLAGGPFNEQFF
TGTGCCAGCAGCCGACTAGCGGGAGGGCCCTTTAATGAGCAGTTCTTC
>.|15|many|TRBV7-9|TRBJ2-7
CASSQPGDKFYEQYF
TGTGCCAGCAGCCAGCCGGGGGACAAATTCTACGAGCAGTACTTC
>TRBD2|16|few|TRBV19|TRBJ2-1
CASSLGRAGGRNEQFF
TGTGCCAGTAGCCTCGGTCGGGCGGGAGGAAGAAATGAGCAGTTCTTC
>TRBD2|17|many|TRBV7-6|TRBJ2-1
CASSTTSGRAGDNEQFF
TGTGCCAGCAGCACGACTAGCGGGAGGGCCGGGGACAATGAGCAGTTCTTC
>.|14|many|TRBV7-2|TRBJ2-5
CASSSDSKSRTQYF
TGTGCCAGCAGCTCCGACAGTAAGAGTAGGACCCAGTACTTC
>TRBD2|15|many|TRBV28|TRBJ2-7
CASSSQREPSYEQYF
TGTGCCAGCAGTTCTCAGCGGGAACCCTCCTACGAGCAGTACTTC
>TRBD2|14|many|TRBV5-5|TRBJ2-2
CASSLASGTGELFF
TGTGCCAGCAGCTTGGCTAGCGGGACCGGGGAGCTGTTTTTT
>.|18|many|TRBV4-3|TRBJ2-2
CASSQDMGTSRFAGELFF
TGCGCCAGCAGCCAAGATATGGGGACATCCCGTTTCGCCGGGGAGCTGTTTTTT
>.|12|many|TRBV15|TRBJ2-1
CATSRVGEEQFF
TGTGCCACCAGCAGAGTTGGTGAAGAGCAGTTCTTC
>TRBD1|17|many|TRBV27|TRBJ2-2
CASTIGWGTGHTGELFF
TGTGCCAGCACCATAGGCTGGGGGACAGGGCATACCGGGGAGCTGTTTTTT
>.|15|.|TRBV6-5|TRBJ2-7
CASSPSRLSSTEQYF
TGTGCCAGCAGTCCTAGTCGACTTTCTTCTACCGAGCAGTACTTC
>.|19|.|TRBV20-1|TRBJ2-5
CSARGFVYTGTILGETQYF
TGCAGTGCTAGAGGGTTCGTTTATACGGGTACCATCCTGGGGGAGACCCAGTACTTC
>.|15|many|TRBV7-6|TRBJ2-7
CASSPSPGLSYEQYF
TGTGCCAGCAGCCCCAGCCCCGGGCTATCCTACGAGCAGTACTTC
>.|14|many|TRBV6-2/TRBV6-3|TRBJ1-5
CASSSTISNQPQHF
TGTGCCAGCAGTTCAACGATAAGCAATCAGCCCCAGCATTTT
>.|12|many|TRBV15|TRBJ1-4
CATSRPSEKLFF
TGTGCCACCAGCAGACCCTCGGAAAAACTGTTTTTT
>.|15|few|TRBV7-6|TRBJ2-1
CASSLGGGKVDEQFF
TGTGCCAGCAGCTTAGGGGGCGGGAAAGTCGATGAGCAGTTCTTC
>TRBD2|18|.|TRBV19|TRBJ2-2
CASSSSGSSVKYNGELFF
TGTGCCAGTAGTTCCAGCGGGAGTTCAGTAAAGTACAACGGGGAGCTGTTTTTT
>.|16|.|TRBV28|TRBJ2-2
CASSDPRGANTGELFF
TGTGCCAGCAGTGATCCTCGGGGCGCGAACACCGGGGAGCTGTTTTTT
>TRBD2|15|many|TRBV5-6|TRBJ2-7
CASSYGTSGTYEQYF
TGTGCCAGCAGCTACGGGACTAGCGGGACCTACGAGCAGTACTTC
>.|17|few|TRBV27|TRBJ1-1
CASSLYNPSRMNTEAFF
TGTGCCAGCAGTTTATACAACCCCAGTCGGATGAACACTGAAGCTTTCTTT
>.|12|many|TRBV13|TRBJ1-4
CASSLGPEKLFF
TGTGCCAGCAGCTTAGGTCCTGAAAAACTGTTTTTT
>.|15|many|TRBV15|TRBJ1-5
CATSSSPGGTQPQHF
TGTGCCACCAGCAGTTCACCGGGCGGCACTCAGCCCCAGCATTTT
>.|15|few|TRBV5-4|TRBJ2-2
CASSSDRTNTGELFF
TGTGCCAGCAGCTCTGACCGAACGAACACCGGGGAGCTGTTTTTT
>TRBD2|15|many|TRBV2|TRBJ2-2
CASSLLAGATGELFF
TGTGCCAGCAGTCTACTAGCGGGAGCCACCGGGGAGCTGTTTTTT
>.|11|many|TRBV7-8|TRBJ2-2
CASSFNGELFF
TGTGCCAGCAGCTTTAACGGGGAGCTGTTTTTT
>.|16|many|TRBV4-1|TRBJ2-1
CASSPIADPEYNEQFF
TGCGCCAGCAGCCCGATTGCGGACCCTGAGTACAATGAGCAGTTCTTC
>.|13|few|TRBV7-6|TRBJ1-5
CASSQAGDQPQHF
TGTGCCAGCAGCCAGGCAGGGGATCAGCCCCAGCATTTT
>TRBD2|15|few|TRBV20-1|TRBJ2-7
CSARDWLAGIYEQYF
TGCAGTGCTAGAGATTGGCTAGCGGGGATCTACGAGCAGTACTTC
>.|13|.|TRBV28|TRBJ2-5
CASSSWDQETQYF
TGTGCCAGCAGTTCCTGGGATCAAGAGACCCAGTACTTC
>.|14|few|TRBV13|TRBJ2-7
CASSSGTQDYEQYF
TGTGCCAGCAGCTCCGGGACTCAAGATTACGAGCAGTACTTC
>TRBD2|16|many|TRBV7-4|TRBJ2-1
CASSFLADSSYNEQFF
TGTGCCAGCAGCTTTCTAGCGGATAGCTCCTACAATGAGCAGTTCTTC
>.|15|few|TRBV5-1|TRBJ1-4
CASSFTESTNEKLFF
TGCGCCAGCAGCTTCACTGAATCAACTAATGAAAAACTGTTTTTT
>TRBD1|15|.|TRBV6-5|TRBJ1-6
CASSPPGTGNSPLHF
TGTGCCAGCAGTCCCCCCGGGACAGGCAATTCACCCCTCCACTTT
>.|13|many|TRBV7-2|TRBJ1-3
CASSGFSGNTIYF
TGTGCCAGCAGTGGGTTCTCTGGAAACACCATATATTTT
>.|16|many|TRBV6-5|TRBJ2-1
CASRSQGGPSYNEQFF
TGTGCCAGCAGGTCCCAGGGGGGACCCTCCTACAATGAGCAGTTCTTC
>.|14|many|TRBV5-1|TRBJ1-5
CASSGGGKNQPQHF
TGCGCCAGCAGCGGTGGTGGGAAGAATCAGCCCCAGCATTTT
>TRBD2|16|.|TRBV9|TRBJ2-7
CASSVTGTSPTYEQYF
TGTGCCAGCAGCGTCACCGGGACTAGCCCCACCTACGAGCAGTACTTC
>.|13|few|TRBV12-3/TRBV12-4|TRBJ1-5
CASSFSSNQPQHF
TGTGCCAGCAGTTTTTCTAGCAATCAGCCCCAGCATTTT
>.|12|many|TRBV20-1|TRBJ2-1
CSTPWGPNEQFF
TGCAGTACCCCCTGGGGCCCTAATGAGCAGTTCTTC
>TRBD2|16|.|TRBV15|TRBJ2-1
CATSARGLAGYNEQFF
TGTGCCACCAGCGCTAGGGGACTAGCGGGTTACAATGAGCAGTTCTTC
>.|12|many|TRBV28|TRBJ2-7
CASWDTPYEQYF
TGTGCCAGCTGGGACACTCCCTACGAGCAGTACTTC
>.|15|many|TRBV7-3|TRBJ2-1
CASSLGFSSYNEQFF
TGTGCCAGCAGCTTAGGTTTCAGCTCCTACAATGAGCAGTTCTTC
>.|15|many|TRBV29-1|TRBJ2-7
CSVELLGLNSYEQYF
TGCAGCGTTGAATTGTTGGGTCTTAACTCCTACGAGCAGTACTTC
>.|15|few|TRBV4-3|TRBJ2-3
CASSQGTWRTDTQYF
TGCGCCAGCAGCCAAGGCACCTGGCGCACAGATACGCAGTATTTT
>.|13|many|TRBV25-1|TRBJ1-1
CASSAGLNTEAFF
TGTGCCAGCAGTGCAGGGTTGAACACTGAAGCTTTCTTT
>TRBD2|20|few|TRBV6-5|TRBJ2-1
CASRRSPGLAVEPSYNEQFF
TGTGCCAGCAGGAGGTCACCGGGACTAGCTGTCGAGCCTTCCTACAATGAGCAGTTCTTC
>.|12|many|TRBV7-2|TRBJ2-7
CASSPLDREQYF
TGTGCCAGCAGCCCCCTCGATCGCGAGCAGTACTTC
>.|12|many|TRBV12-3/TRBV12-4|TRBJ2-1
CASSLPGGEQFF
TGTGCCAGCAGTTTACCGGGTGGTGAGCAGTTCTTC
>.|14|many|TRBV7-9|TRBJ2-7
CATHKDSISYEQYF
TGTGCCACTCATAAAGACTCCATCTCCTACGAGCAGTACTTC
>TRBD2|16|many|TRBV6-2/TRBV6-3|TRBJ2-7
CASSLNLRLADYEQYF
TGTGCCAGCAGTTTAAATTTGCGACTAGCCGACTACGAGCAGTACTTC